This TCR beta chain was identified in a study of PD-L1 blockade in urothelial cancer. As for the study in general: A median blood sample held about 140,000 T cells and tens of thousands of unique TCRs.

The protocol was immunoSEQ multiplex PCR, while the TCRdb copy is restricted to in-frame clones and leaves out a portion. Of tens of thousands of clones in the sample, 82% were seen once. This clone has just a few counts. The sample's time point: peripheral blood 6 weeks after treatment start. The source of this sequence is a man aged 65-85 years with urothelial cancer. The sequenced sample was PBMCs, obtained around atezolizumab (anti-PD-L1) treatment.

The CDR3, as DNA: TGCGCCAGCAGCCAAGTCGAGGACACTGAAGCTTTCTTT. Residues: CASSQVEDTEAFF. This chain uses TRBV4-1 with TRBJ1-1; no clear D. The CDR3 sequence is 13 residues long. V lost 1 base to trimming and J lost 3 bases, with 6 bases between them. The germline V gene has CDR1 MGHRA and CDR2 YSYEKL.